A single sample is the source of the 11 T cell receptor beta chains below, sequenced in a study of blood T cell repertoires in COVID-19. Measured with immunoSEQ multiplex PCR; TCRdb has only the in-frame clones, and not every one. This sample has roughly 220,000 clones, with approximately 90% found just once. What was sequenced was PBMCs or T cells enriched from blood (not recorded which). These receptors were taken from a woman aged 40 to 50 with acute COVID-19.

The chain couples TRBV18 to TRBJ1-2; 8 bases fit TRBD1. In germline, CDR1 is KGHSH, CDR2 LQKENI. V trimming: 6 bases; J trimming: 5 bases; junction bases outside the gene matches: 5. The CDR3 consists of 13 residues. CDR3 sequence (DNA): TGTGCCAGCTCGCGCGGACAGGGATATGGCTACACCTTC. Protein sequence: CASSRGQGYGYTF.

The V and J genes are TRBV2 and TRBJ1-1; D remains unclear. With 8 bases removed from V and 0 bases from J, the gap between germline ends came to 7 bases. The CDR3 spans 12 residues. Germline V lookup: CDR1 SNHLY, CDR2 FYNNEI. CDR3 in amino acids: CASLTLNTEAFF. In DNA form, the CDR3 reads TGTGCCAGCCTCACTTTGAACACTGAAGCTTTCTTT.

This chain connects TRBV28 to TRBJ2-2, with D maybe TRBD1 (6 bases). Germline V CDR1 and CDR2: MDHEN, SYDVKM. The V end lost 6 bases, the J end lost 2 bases, and 22 bases lay between the germline ends. CDR3 length: 18 residues. The CDR3 here is CASRPVEGVTSNTGELFF. In DNA form, the CDR3 reads TGTGCCAGCAGGCCGGTAGAGGGGGTTACTTCAAACACCGGGGAGCTGTTTTTT.

This clone was seen only once. The chain couples TRBV9 to TRBJ2-3, with TRBD2 matching over 12 bases. Germline CDR1 and CDR2: SGDLS and YYNGEE. V shed 2 bases, J shed 2 bases, and the junction held 9 bases outside the gene matches. CDR3 length: 18 residues. In DNA, the CDR3 is TGTGCCAGCAGCGTTGGAGCGGGACTAGCGGGCTCCACAGATACGCAGTATTTT. Its protein product is CASSVGAGLAGSTDTQYF. Together with reference TRBV9 and TRBJ2-3, the CDR3 gives the full variable domain: DSGVTQTPKHLITATGQRVTLRCSPRSGDLSVYWYQQSLDQGLQFLIQYYNGEERAKGNILERFSAQQFPDLHSELNLSSLELGDSALYFCASSVGAGLAGSTDTQYFGPGTRLTVL.

The chain couples TRBV5-1 to TRBJ2-3, with D unresolved. This CDR3 has 13 amino acids. The germline V gene encodes CDR1 SGHRS and CDR2 YFSETQ. V gave up 3 bases and J gave up 4 bases, with 9 bases separating them. The CDR3 DNA follows: TGCGCCAGCAGCTCCTCGGTACCAGATACGCAGTATTTT. Translation gives CASSSSVPDTQYF.

The chain recombines TRBV6-5 with TRBJ1-1; possibly TRBD1 for D (6 bases). Per germline, CDR1 MNHEY and CDR2 SVGAGI. The CDR3 has 13 residues. Trimming removed 6 bases from V and 5 bases from J, with 13 bases in between. Written as DNA, the CDR3 is TGTGCCAGCAGACTAACAGGGAGTACTGAAGCTTTCTTT. Residues: CASRLTGSTEAFF.

The V gene is TRBV5-5, the J gene TRBJ1-1, with D unclear. The length of the CDR3 is 13 residues. V lost 3 bases to trimming and J lost 5 bases, with 11 bases between them. Germline V gene lookup returns CDR1 SGHKS and CDR2 YYEKEE (reference sequence). CDR3 protein: CASSSWEATEAFF. The DNA of the CDR3 is TGTGCCAGCAGCTCGTGGGAGGCGACTGAAGCTTTCTTT.

The chain uses TRBV10-2 and TRBJ1-2, with TRBD1 matching over 9 bases. The CDR3 covers 14 residues. Germline V gene sequence: CDR1 WSHSY, CDR2 SAAADI. J was trimmed by 8 bases and V by 6 bases; bases with no gene match: 10. The CDR3 DNA reads as TGCGCCAGCAGACCGACAGGGGGGAAGGGAGGCTACACCTTC. Translation: CASRPTGGKGGYTF.

The rearrangement links TRBV5-1 to TRBJ2-2; 11 positions match TRBD1. CDR1 SGHRS and CDR2 YFSETQ come from the germline V gene. With V trimmed by 4 bases and J by 3 bases, 8 bases remained unmatched. CDR3 size: 17 residues. The DNA of the CDR3 is TGCGCCAGCAGCGGACAGGGGGCTACTTTGTACACCGGGGAGCTGTTTTTT. This sequence encodes CASSGQGATLYTGELFF.

This chain joins TRBV5-1 and TRBJ1-1; 11 bases map to TRBD1. V dropped 4 bases and J dropped 6; count of bases not matched to a gene: 11. Germline V lookup: CDR1 SGHRS, CDR2 YFSETQ. CDR3 length: 16 amino acids. CDR3 sequence: CASSPTSWGQGAEAFF. The CDR3 coding sequence is TGCGCCAGCAGCCCTACTTCTTGGGGACAGGGGGCTGAAGCTTTCTTT.

The V call is TRBV7-2, the J call TRBJ2-7; perhaps TRBD2 as D (5 bases). V was trimmed by 5 bases and J by 0 bases, leaving 20 bases between them. The CDR3 extends over 17 amino acids. The germline V gene has CDR1 SGHTA and CDR2 FQGNSA. The CDR3 here is CASSPSGRFTSSYEQYF. CDR3 in DNA: TGTGCCAGCAGCCCGTCCGGAAGGTTTACTAGCTCCTACGAGCAGTACTTC.